Listed below are T cell receptor beta chains from one sample, sequenced in a study of cytomegalovirus exposure and HLA in healthy donors. The assay was immunoSEQ multiplex PCR, and TCRdb's table has in-frame clones only and misses some. There are about 190,000 clones in the sample; around 90% occur only once, and less than 1.3% lies in the top ten. Sequencing input: PBMCs. The receptor source for this set is a boy between 2 and 10 years old in good health and CMV-seronegative. The CDR3 runs from the conserved cysteine through the conserved F or W. Each record gives: D gene, J gene, V gene, CDR3 protein, CDR3 DNA. D genes are given only for firm matches.

d_gene: TRBD1; j_gene: TRBJ2-1; v_gene: TRBV6-1; CDR3aa: CASSVLSGTGGDEQFF; CDR3nt: TGTGCCAGCAGTGTCCTCTCCGGGACAGGTGGCGATGAGCAGTTCTTC
d_gene: TRBD1; j_gene: TRBJ1-2; v_gene: TRBV28; CDR3aa: CASYPGGLRGIYGYTF; CDR3nt: TGTGCCAGTTACCCAGGGGGCCTTCGGGGCATCTATGGCTACACCTTC
d_gene: -; j_gene: TRBJ2-1; v_gene: TRBV7-8; CDR3aa: CASSPYSSNAIEQFF; CDR3nt: TGTGCCAGCAGCCCCTATTCTAGCAATGCAATTGAGCAGTTCTTC
d_gene: TRBD1; j_gene: TRBJ2-7; v_gene: TRBV13; CDR3aa: CASSGTGSPYEQYF; CDR3nt: TGTGCCAGCAGCGGGACAGGGAGTCCCTACGAGCAGTACTTC
d_gene: -; j_gene: TRBJ2-5; v_gene: TRBV4-1; CDR3aa: CASSQDLVQYF; CDR3nt: TGCGCCAGCAGCCAAGATCTTGTCCAGTACTTC
d_gene: TRBD2; j_gene: TRBJ2-4; v_gene: TRBV7-2; CDR3aa: CASSPGLAGGPNIQYF; CDR3nt: TGTGCCAGCAGCCCCGGACTAGCGGGGGGGCCGAACATTCAGTACTTC
d_gene: TRBD1; j_gene: TRBJ2-5; v_gene: TRBV18; CDR3aa: CASSLDRGQETQYF; CDR3nt: TGTGCCAGCTCGCTGGACAGGGGTCAAGAGACCCAGTACTTC
d_gene: TRBD1; j_gene: TRBJ2-3; v_gene: TRBV7-9; CDR3aa: CASSSGQGATDTQYF; CDR3nt: TGTGCCAGCAGCTCCGGACAGGGGGCTACAGATACGCAGTATTTT
d_gene: -; j_gene: TRBJ1-5; v_gene: TRBV5-4; CDR3aa: CASSRGGWAGTPNQPQHF; CDR3nt: TGTGCCAGCAGCCGTGGTGGGTGGGCCGGGACTCCAAATCAGCCCCAGCATTTT
d_gene: TRBD1; j_gene: TRBJ2-3; v_gene: TRBV30; CDR3aa: CAWRGQVADTQYF; CDR3nt: TGTGCCTGGAGAGGACAGGTAGCGGATACGCAGTATTTT
d_gene: -; j_gene: TRBJ1-3; v_gene: TRBV5-6; CDR3aa: CASSFASGLSGNTIYF; CDR3nt: TGTGCCAGCAGCTTTGCGTCAGGCCTCTCTGGAAACACCATATATTTT
d_gene: -; j_gene: TRBJ1-4; v_gene: TRBV25-1; CDR3aa: CASSSSGQTNEKLFF; CDR3nt: TGTGCCAGCAGTTCCAGCGGGCAAACTAATGAAAAACTGTTTTTT
d_gene: TRBD1; j_gene: TRBJ2-7; v_gene: TRBV7-9; CDR3aa: CASSTKSPAGTGYEQYF; CDR3nt: TGTGCCAGCAGCACCAAATCGCCTGCGGGGACAGGCTACGAGCAGTACTTC